Below are 14 T cell receptor beta chains sequenced from a single sample in a study of blood T cell repertoires in COVID-19. Profiled with immunoSEQ multiplex PCR; TCRdb holds only in-frame clones, not every one. The sample has over 20,000 clones; about nine tenths are singletons. Sequenced sample: peripheral blood. The source of these receptors is a man aged 45-65 years with active COVID-19.

The rearrangement uses TRBV1 and TRBJ2-1; the DNA was not compared with TRBD2, the D call given in the table. TRBV1 represents a pseudogene. CDR3 length equals 21 residues. CDR3 region: CTSSQRVVGLAESRSYNEQFF. The CDR3 nucleotides are TGCACCAGCAGCCAAAGGGTAGTGGGACTAGCGGAATCGCGCTCCTACAATGAGCAGTTCTTC.

The rearrangement links TRBV6-5 to TRBJ1-2, with TRBD1 as a possible D gene (5 bases). Looked up from germline, CDR1 is MNHEY and CDR2 is SVGAGI. CDR3 length: 14 amino acids. Trimming removed 6 bases at V and 3 bases at J, with 14 bases between. Here the CDR3 reads CASSNRQGYYGYTF. In DNA form, the CDR3 reads TGTGCCAGCAGCAACCGGCAGGGATACTATGGCTACACCTTC.

This clone was picked up a small number of times. This sequence joins TRBV9 and TRBJ2-7; TRBD2 agrees at 11 bases. Germline CDR1 SGDLS, CDR2 YYNGEE. V lost 0 bases, J lost 4 bases, and 6 bases stayed unmatched. The CDR3 totals 16 residues. The CDR3 region has the DNA TGTGCCAGCAGCGTAGCTCAACTAGCGGGGGTGTACGAGCAGTACTTC. Residues: CASSVAQLAGVYEQYF.

The table lists this clone with a few counts. The chain joins TRBV5-1 to TRBJ1-6, with D hard to call. This CDR3 region has 15 residues. Per germline, CDR1 SGHRS and CDR2 YFSETQ. V was trimmed by 0 bases and J by 4 bases, leaving 8 bases between them. CDR3 protein: CASSLGQIYNSPLHF. The CDR3 DNA reads TGCGCCAGCAGCTTGGGACAAATTTATAATTCACCCCTCCACTTT.

The chain links TRBV25-1 to TRBJ1-4; TRBD1 is a possible D gene (6 bases). In germline, CDR1 is MGHDK, CDR2 SYGVNS. Trimming removed 7 bases from V and 8 bases from J, with 17 bases in between. The CDR3 spans 14 residues. The CDR3 is CASTDAGEGEKLFF. Written as DNA, the CDR3 is TGTGCCAGCACCGACGCAGGGGAGGGCGAAAAACTGTTTTTT.

J is TRBJ2-3 and V is TRBV6-5; D gene ambiguous. This CDR3 has 12 amino acids. The germline V and J ends were trimmed by 6 bases and 1 base, with 5 bases remaining between them. CDR1 and CDR2 from the germline V gene are MNHEY and SVGAGI. The CDR3 DNA sequence: TGTGCCAGCAGATCGGGCACAGATACGCAGTATTTT. It translates to CASRSGTDTQYF.

The chain combines TRBV30 with TRBJ1-6; no reliable D call. The V and J ends lost 3 bases and 7 bases respectively, with 10 bases between them. Germline V lookup: CDR1 GTSNPN, CDR2 SVGIG (reference sequence). The CDR3 covers 13 residues. CDR3 in DNA: TGTGCCTGGAGGGTTAGTTGGAATTCACCCCTCCACTTT. Amino acid sequence: CAWRVSWNSPLHF.

The chain carries TRBV4-1 and TRBJ2-3, with 9 bases aligning to TRBD2. Per germline, CDR1 MGHRA and CDR2 YSYEKL. The CDR3 loop spans 14 amino acids. Trimming took 5 bases from V and 5 from J; bases not matched to a gene: 5. As DNA, the CDR3 is TGCGCCAGCAGCAGGCTAGCGGGGTTAGATACGCAGTATTTT. It specifies CASSRLAGLDTQYF.

The chain combines TRBV20-1 with TRBJ2-3; D unclear. Germline CDR1 is DFQATT and CDR2 is SNEGSKA (reference sequence). CDR3 length equals 11 residues. V lost 1 base, J lost 5 bases, and 4 bases lay in between. The CDR3 protein is CSARVRDTQYF. The CDR3 region has the DNA TGCAGTGCTAGAGTCAGAGATACGCAGTATTTT.

The chain employs TRBV5-6 and TRBJ1-2; 8 nucleotides match TRBD1. This CDR3 has 15 amino acids. Germline CDR1 and CDR2: SGHDT and YYEEEE. V was pared by 5 bases and J by 4 bases, with 10 bases of the junction left unmatched. This chain's CDR3 is CASRARDRTVYGYTF. CDR3 nucleotides: TGTGCCAGCAGAGCGAGGGACAGGACCGTCTATGGCTACACCTTC.

The CDR3 bases are TGTGCCAGCAGCAACAGGGAGACTGGCTACACCTTC. Its translation: CASSNRETGYTF. The V call is TRBV7-9, the J call TRBJ1-2; tentative D call: TRBD1 (6 bases). The CDR3 runs to 12 residues. The V end lost 5 bases, the J end lost 7 bases, and 11 bases lay between the germline ends. Germline V gene lookup returns CDR1 SEHNR and CDR2 FQNEAQ (reference sequence).

The gene calls are TRBV14 and TRBJ1-2, with D tentatively TRBD1 (6 bases). Germline assignment: CDR1 SGHDN and CDR2 FVKESK. There are 16 residues in the CDR3. The germline V and J ends were trimmed by 1 base and 3 bases, with 15 bases remaining between them. The chain's CDR3 is CASSQATGTSYYGYTF. In DNA form, the CDR3 reads TGTGCCAGCAGCCAAGCAACCGGGACAAGCTACTATGGCTACACCTTC.

The chain has TRBV6-2 or TRBV6-3 and TRBJ2-7; TRBD2 might be the D (6 bases). The CDR3 consists of 15 residues. V gave up 5 bases and J gave up 0 bases, with 14 bases separating them. The germline gives CDR1 MNHEY, CDR2 SVGEGT. CDR3 residues: CASSQRGGNSYEQYF. Written as DNA, the CDR3 is TGTGCCAGCAGTCAACGTGGGGGGAACTCCTACGAGCAGTACTTC.

This clone was detected only a few times. J is TRBJ1-1 and V is TRBV11-2; D call uncertain. The CDR3 has 13 amino acids. Germline CDR1 is SGHAT and CDR2 is FQNNGV. With 4 bases removed from V and 9 bases from J, the gap between germline ends came to 15 bases. The DNA of the CDR3 is TGTGCCAGCAGCTCCACGGGTGTGGTTAAAGCTTTCTTT. This encodes CASSSTGVVKAFF.